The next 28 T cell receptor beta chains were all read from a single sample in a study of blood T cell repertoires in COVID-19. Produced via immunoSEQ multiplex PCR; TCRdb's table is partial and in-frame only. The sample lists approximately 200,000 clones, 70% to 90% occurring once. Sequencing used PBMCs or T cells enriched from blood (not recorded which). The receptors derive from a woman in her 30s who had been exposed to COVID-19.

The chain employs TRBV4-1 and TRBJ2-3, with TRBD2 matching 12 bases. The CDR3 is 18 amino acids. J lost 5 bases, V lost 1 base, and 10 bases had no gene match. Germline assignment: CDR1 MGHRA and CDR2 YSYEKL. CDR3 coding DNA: TGCGCCAGCAGCCAAGCCAAACTAGCGGGGGGTGGTATAGATACGCAGTATTTT. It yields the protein CASSQAKLAGGGIDTQYF.

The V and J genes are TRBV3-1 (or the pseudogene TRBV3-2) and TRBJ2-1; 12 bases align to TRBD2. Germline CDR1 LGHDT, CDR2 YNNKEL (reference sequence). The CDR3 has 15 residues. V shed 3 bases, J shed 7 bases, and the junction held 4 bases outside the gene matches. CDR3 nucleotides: TGTGCCAGCAGCCAGACTAGCGGGGGTTTAAATGAGCAGTTCTTC. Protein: CASSQTSGGLNEQFF.

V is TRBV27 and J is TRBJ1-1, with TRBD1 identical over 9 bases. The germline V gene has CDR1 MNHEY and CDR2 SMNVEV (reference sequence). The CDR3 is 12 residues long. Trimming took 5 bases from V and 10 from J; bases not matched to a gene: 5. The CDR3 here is CASSLGQGRAFF. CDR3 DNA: TGTGCCAGCAGTCTGGGACAGGGTCGAGCTTTCTTT.

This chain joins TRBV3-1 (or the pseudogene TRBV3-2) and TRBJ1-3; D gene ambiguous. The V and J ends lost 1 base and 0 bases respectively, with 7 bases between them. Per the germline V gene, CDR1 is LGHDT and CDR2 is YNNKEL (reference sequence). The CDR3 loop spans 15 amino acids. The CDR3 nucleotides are TGTGCCAGCAGCCAAGGATCTAGCTCTGGAAACACCATATATTTT. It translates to CASSQGSSSGNTIYF.

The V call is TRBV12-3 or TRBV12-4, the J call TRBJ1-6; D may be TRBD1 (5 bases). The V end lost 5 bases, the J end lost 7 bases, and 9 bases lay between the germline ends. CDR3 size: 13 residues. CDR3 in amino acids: CASSPAGNSPLHF. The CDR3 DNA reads TGTGCCAGCAGTCCCGCAGGGAATTCACCCCTCCACTTT.

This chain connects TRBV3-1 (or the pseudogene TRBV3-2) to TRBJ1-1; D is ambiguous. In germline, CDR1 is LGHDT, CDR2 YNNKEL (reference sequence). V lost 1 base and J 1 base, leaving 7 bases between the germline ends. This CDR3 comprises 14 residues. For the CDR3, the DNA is TGTGCCAGCAGCCAAGGGCGGGGGAACACTGAAGCTTTCTTT. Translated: CASSQGRGNTEAFF.

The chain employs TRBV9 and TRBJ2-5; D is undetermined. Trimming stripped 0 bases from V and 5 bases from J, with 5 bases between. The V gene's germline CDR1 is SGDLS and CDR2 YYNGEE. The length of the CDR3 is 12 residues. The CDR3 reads CASSVGAETQYF. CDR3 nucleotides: TGTGCCAGCAGCGTAGGGGCGGAGACCCAGTACTTC. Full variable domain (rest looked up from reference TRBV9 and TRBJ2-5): DSGVTQTPKHLITATGQRVTLRCSPRSGDLSVYWYQQSLDQGLQFLIQYYNGEERAKGNILERFSAQQFPDLHSELNLSSLELGDSALYFCASSVGAETQYFGPGTRLLVL.

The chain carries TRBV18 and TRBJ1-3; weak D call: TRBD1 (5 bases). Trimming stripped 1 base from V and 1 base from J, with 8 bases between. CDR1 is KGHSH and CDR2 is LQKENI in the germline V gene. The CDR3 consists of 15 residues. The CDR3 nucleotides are TGTGCCAGCTCACCACTCGCAGGGTCTGGAAACACCATATATTTT. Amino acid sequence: CASSPLAGSGNTIYF.

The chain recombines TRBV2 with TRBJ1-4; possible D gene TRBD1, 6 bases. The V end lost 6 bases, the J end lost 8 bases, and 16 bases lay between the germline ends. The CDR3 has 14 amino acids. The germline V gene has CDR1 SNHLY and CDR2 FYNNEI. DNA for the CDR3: TGTGCCAGCAGCCGGGACATGGCGTCAGAAAAACTGTTTTTT. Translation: CASSRDMASEKLFF.

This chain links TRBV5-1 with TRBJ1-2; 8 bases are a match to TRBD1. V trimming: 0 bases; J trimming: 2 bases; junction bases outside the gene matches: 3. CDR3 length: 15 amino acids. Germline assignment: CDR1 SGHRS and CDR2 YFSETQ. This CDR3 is CASSLEDRENYGYTF. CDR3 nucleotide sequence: TGCGCCAGCAGCTTGGAGGACAGGGAGAACTATGGCTACACCTTC.

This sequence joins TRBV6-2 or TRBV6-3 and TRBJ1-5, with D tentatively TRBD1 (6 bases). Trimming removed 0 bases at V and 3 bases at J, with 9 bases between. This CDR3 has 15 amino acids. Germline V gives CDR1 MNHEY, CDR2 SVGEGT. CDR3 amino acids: CASSYSNRVNQPQHF. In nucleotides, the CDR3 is TGTGCCAGCAGTTACTCGAACAGGGTCAATCAGCCCCAGCATTTT.

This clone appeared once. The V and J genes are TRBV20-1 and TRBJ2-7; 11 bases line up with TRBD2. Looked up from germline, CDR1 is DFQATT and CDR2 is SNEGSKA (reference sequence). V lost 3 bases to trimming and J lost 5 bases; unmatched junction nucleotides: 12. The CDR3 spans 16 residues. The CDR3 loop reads CSASEDTSGGPHEQYF. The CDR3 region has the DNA TGCAGTGCTAGTGAAGACACTAGCGGGGGCCCCCACGAGCAGTACTTC.

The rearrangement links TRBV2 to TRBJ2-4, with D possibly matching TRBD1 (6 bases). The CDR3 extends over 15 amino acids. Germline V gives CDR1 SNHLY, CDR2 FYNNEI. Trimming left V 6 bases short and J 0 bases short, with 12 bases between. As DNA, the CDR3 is TGTGCCAGCAGCCCAAAGGGGGTAGCCAAAAACATTCAGTACTTC. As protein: CASSPKGVAKNIQYF.

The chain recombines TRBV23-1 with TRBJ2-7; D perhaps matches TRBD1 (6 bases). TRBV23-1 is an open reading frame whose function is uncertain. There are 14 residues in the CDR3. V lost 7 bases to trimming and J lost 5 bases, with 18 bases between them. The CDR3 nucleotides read TGCGCCAGCAACCAAGGTACAGGGTTCGACGAGCAGTACTTC. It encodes CASNQGTGFDEQYF.

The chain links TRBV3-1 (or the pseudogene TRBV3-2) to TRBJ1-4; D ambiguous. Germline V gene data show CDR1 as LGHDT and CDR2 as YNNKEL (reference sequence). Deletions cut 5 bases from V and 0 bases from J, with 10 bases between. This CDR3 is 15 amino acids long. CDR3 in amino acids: CASSSRGATNEKLFF. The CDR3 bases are TGTGCCAGCAGCTCCCGCGGGGCAACTAATGAAAAACTGTTTTTT.

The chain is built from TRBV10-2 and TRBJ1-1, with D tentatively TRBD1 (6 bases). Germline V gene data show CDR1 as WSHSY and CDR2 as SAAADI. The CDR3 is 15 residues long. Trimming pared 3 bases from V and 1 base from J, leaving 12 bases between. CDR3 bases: TGCGCCAGCAGTGACTCAGGGGTAGGGAACACTGAAGCTTTCTTT. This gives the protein CASSDSGVGNTEAFF.

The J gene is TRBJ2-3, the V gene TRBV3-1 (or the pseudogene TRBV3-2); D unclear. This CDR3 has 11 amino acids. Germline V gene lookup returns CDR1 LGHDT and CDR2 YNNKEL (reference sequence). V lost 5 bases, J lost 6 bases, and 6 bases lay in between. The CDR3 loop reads CASSNTDTQYF. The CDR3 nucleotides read TGTGCCAGCAGCAACACGGATACGCAGTATTTT.

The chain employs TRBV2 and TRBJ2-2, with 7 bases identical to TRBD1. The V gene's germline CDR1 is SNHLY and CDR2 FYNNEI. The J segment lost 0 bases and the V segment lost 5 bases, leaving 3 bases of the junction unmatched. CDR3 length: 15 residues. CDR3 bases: TGTGCCAGCAGTAGACAGGGAGCGAACACCGGGGAGCTGTTTTTT. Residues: CASSRQGANTGELFF.

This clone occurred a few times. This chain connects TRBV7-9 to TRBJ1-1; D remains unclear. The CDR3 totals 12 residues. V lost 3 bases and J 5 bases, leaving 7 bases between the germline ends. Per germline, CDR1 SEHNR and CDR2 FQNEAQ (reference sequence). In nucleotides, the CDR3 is TGTGCCAGCAGCTTGATTGCGACTGAAGCTTTCTTT. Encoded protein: CASSLIATEAFF.

CDR3 bases: TGTGCCAGCTCTAGCGGGGGCACAGATACGCAGTATTTT. This gives the protein CASSSGGTDTQYF. The chain employs TRBV3-1 (or the pseudogene TRBV3-2) and TRBJ2-3, with TRBD2 identical over 9 bases. This CDR3 region has 13 residues. The germline gives CDR1 LGHDT, CDR2 YNNKEL (reference sequence). The J segment lost 1 base and the V segment lost 8 bases, leaving 1 base of the junction unmatched.

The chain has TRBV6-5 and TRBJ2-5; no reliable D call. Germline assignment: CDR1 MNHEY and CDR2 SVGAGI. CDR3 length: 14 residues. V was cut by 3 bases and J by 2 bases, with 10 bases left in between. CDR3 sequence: CASSYGWQQETQYF. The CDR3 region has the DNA TGTGCCAGCAGTTATGGCTGGCAGCAAGAGACCCAGTACTTC.

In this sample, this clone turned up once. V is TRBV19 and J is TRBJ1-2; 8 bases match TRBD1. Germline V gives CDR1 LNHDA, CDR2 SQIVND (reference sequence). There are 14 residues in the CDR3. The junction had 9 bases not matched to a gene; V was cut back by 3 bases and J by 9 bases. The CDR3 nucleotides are TGTGCCAGTAGTATCCCCTGGACAGGGTTCAGCTACACCTTC. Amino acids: CASSIPWTGFSYTF.

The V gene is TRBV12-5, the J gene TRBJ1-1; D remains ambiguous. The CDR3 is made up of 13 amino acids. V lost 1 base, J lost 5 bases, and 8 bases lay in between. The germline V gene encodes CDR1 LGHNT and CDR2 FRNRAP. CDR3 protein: CASGLGPVTEAFF. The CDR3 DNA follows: TGTGCTAGTGGTTTGGGCCCGGTAACTGAAGCTTTCTTT.

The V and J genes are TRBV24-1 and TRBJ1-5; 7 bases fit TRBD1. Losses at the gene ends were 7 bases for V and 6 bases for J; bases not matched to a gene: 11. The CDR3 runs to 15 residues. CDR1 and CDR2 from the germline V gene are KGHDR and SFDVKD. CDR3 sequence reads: CATSRGQGVSQPQHF. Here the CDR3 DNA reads TGTGCCACCAGCCGGGGGCAGGGGGTATCTCAGCCCCAGCATTTT.

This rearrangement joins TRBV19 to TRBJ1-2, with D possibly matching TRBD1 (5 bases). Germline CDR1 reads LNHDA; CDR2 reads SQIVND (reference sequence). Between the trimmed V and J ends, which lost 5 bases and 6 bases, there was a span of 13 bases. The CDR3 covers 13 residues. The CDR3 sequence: CASSARQWHGYTF. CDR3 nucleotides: TGTGCCAGTAGTGCAAGACAGTGGCATGGCTACACCTTC.

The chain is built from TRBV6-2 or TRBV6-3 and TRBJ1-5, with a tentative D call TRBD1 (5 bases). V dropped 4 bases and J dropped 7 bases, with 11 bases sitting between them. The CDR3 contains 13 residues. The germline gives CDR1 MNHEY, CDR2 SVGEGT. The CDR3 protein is CASSSTGGQPQHF. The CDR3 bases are TGTGCCAGCAGTTCCACCGGGGGACAGCCCCAGCATTTT.

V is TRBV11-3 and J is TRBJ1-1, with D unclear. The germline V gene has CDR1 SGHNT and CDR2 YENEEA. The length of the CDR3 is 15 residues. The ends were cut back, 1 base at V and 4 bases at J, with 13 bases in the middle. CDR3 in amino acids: CASSLVGRLTTEAFF. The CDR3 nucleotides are TGTGCCAGCAGCTTAGTCGGCAGACTGACCACTGAAGCTTTCTTT.

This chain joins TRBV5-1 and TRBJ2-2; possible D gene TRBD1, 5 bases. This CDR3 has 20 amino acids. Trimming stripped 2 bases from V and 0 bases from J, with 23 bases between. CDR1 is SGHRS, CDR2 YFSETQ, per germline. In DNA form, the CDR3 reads TGCGCCAGCAGCTTCCTAGACACCCAGACAGCCCAGGCGAACACCGGGGAGCTGTTTTTT. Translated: CASSFLDTQTAQANTGELFF.